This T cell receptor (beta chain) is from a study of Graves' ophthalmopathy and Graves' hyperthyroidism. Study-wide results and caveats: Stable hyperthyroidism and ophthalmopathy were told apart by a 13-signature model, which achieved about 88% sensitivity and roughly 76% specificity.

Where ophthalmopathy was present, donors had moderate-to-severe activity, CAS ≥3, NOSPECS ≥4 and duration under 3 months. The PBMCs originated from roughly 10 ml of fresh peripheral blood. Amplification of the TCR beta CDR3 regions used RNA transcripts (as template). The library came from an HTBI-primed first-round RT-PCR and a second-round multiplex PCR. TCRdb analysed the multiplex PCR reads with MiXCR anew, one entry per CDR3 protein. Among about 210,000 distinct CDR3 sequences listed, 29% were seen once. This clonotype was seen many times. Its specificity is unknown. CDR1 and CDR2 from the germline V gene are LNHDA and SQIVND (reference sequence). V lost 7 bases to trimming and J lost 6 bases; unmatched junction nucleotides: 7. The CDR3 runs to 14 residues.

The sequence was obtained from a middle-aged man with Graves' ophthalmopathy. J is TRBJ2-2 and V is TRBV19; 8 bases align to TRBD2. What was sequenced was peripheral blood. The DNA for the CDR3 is TGTGCCAGTACCCAGGGACTAGGCTCCGGGGAGCTGTTTTTT. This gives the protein CASTQGLGSGELFF.